The T cell receptor (beta chain) under discussion was sequenced for a study of T cell changes during pregnancy in multiple sclerosis. Measured with immunoSEQ multiplex PCR; TCRdb has only the in-frame clones, and not every one. The data hold approximately 52,000 clones, with over 80% observed a single time. Germline trimming cut 6 bases from V and 8 bases from J; bases unmatched to any gene: 6. The CDR3 loop spans 13 amino acids. Germline V lookup: CDR1 MNHNY, CDR2 SVGAGI (reference sequence). The receptor was isolated from a female donor with multiple sclerosis, enrolled in a pregnancy study. This chain uses TRBV6-6 with TRBJ2-1; TRBD1 agrees at 8 bases. Sequenced here: CD4+ T cells from peripheral blood mononuclear cells, sampled after pregnancy. Here the CDR3 DNA reads TGTGCCAGCAGGGACAGGGTCGGCGATGAGCAGTTCTTC. This sequence encodes CASRDRVGDEQFF.